What follows is one T cell receptor (beta chain) and its context. There is no known antigen for this receptor. The input lacks base qualities; no much larger clone sits a single base away. The donors were roughly 40 Caucasian individuals from Russia, aged roughly 6 to 95 years, who were systemically healthy. Roughly 9.5 milliliters of peripheral blood were drawn from each donor into EDTA-treated Vacutainer tubes. Ficoll-Paque density-gradient centrifugation was used to isolate PBMCs, with at least 7 million per sample. Trizol reagent was used to extract total RNA from PBMCs, with at least 6 micrograms per sample. The percentages of naive CD45RAhigh/CD27high T cells were determined by flow cytometry on a PBMC aliquot from every donor. This specimen belongs to a study of blood T cells in healthy people across ages (dated by TCRdb to between 2014 and 2017). About the investigation overall: Template switching captured roughly one uniquely barcoded TCR beta cDNA molecule per two T cells in model experiments. The donors were divided into four age groups: young (average roughly 17 years), middle-aged (about 40), aged (about 60) and long-lived (about 84). The study analyzed two additional independent replicas of 1 million unique cDNA reads from the same blood draw for two donors, one aged 18 to 29 and one aged 80 or older. Using deep sequencing normalized with unique cDNA molecular identifiers, the study measured how TCR beta repertoire diversity changes with age. To avoid experimental bias, donors of different ages were spread randomly across the sequencing lanes.

Study-level results and caveats: Conclusive comparison of naive and antigen-experienced compartments was prevented by the profiling of bulk unsorted PBMCs. Because donor CMV infection status was unknown, age-related changes in expanded clonotypes were potentially confounded. As age increased, observed TCR beta diversity per million T cells dropped in a roughly linear way, and a significant reduction was already evident by age 40. Estimates of total diversity from one million sequenced T cells were regarded as lower bounds and underestimates. The long-lived group showed more naive CD4+ T cells, fewer expanded clones and increased TCR diversity than the aged group, suggesting age selection. Observed TCR beta diversity correlated strongly with the percentage of naive T cells measured by flow cytometry.

Library preparation was by 5' RACE. Instrument on record: Illumina HiSeq 2500. A second PCR of roughly 7 to 12 cycles was run with a J-beta primer mix and a sample-barcoded 5' primer. Each TCR beta cDNA molecule received a unique molecular identifier from a template-switch 5' adaptor carrying 12 random nucleotides. At least 2.5 million CDR3-containing paired-end reads were obtained from each sample. All of the RNA was converted into first-strand cDNA using the Mint cDNA synthesis kit, with a TRBC-specific oligonucleotide serving as the primer. Following uracil-DNA glycosylase treatment, a first 18-cycle PCR with universal primers M1SS and BC2_uni_R was performed on all cDNA. In the paper's pipeline: Each sample was normalized by randomly selecting 1 million high-quality reads, each carrying a distinct molecular identifier. Reads with shared molecular identifiers were discarded instead of being binned into consensus sequences. MiTCR, run with a Q25 quality threshold and the strictest error-elimination algorithm, handled CDR3 identification, clonotype clustering and error correction. A nonparametric unseen species model with Euler transformation was used to estimate lower-bound total TCR beta diversity. Through fastp at Q25 and MiXCR, TCRdb rebuilt clones from the public reads, retaining in-frame beta chains. Here each entry gathers all rows of one CDR3 protein and keeps the most common genes and DNA. TCRdb assigned the V and J calls; the authors' analysis was not used. The table for this sample lists around 990,000 distinct CDR3 sequences; 35% to 40% of them were counted only once. Around 13% of the sample goes to the ten largest clones.

The V and J ends are trimmed by 5 bases and 1 base, leaving 8 bases between them. Counted from cysteine to phenylalanine, this CDR3 has 14 amino acids. Only the CDR3 DNA stays, 42 bases, in frame from base 1. This TCR came from a man between 18 and 29 years old in good health. The sample was blood. The rearrangement combines TRBV12-3 or TRBV12-4 with TRBJ1-4; the D gene is not confidently resolved. The sequence in DNA is TGTGCCAGCAGTGTCAGCCGAACTAATGAAAAACTGTTTTTT. Translated, it gives CASSVSRTNEKLFF.